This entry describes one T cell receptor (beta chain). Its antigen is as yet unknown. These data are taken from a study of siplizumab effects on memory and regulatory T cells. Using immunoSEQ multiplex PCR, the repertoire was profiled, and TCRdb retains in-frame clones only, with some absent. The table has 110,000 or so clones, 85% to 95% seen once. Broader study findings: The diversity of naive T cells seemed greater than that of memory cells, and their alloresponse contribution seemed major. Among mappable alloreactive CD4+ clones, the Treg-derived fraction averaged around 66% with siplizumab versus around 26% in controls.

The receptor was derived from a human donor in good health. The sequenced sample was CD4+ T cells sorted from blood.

CDR3 in DNA: TGTGCCAGCAGTGAAGCGCCGGGACAGATAAGCCTTTCTGGGGCCAACGTCCTGACTTTC. Translation: CASSEAPGQISLSGANVLTF. This rearrangement joins TRBV2 to TRBJ2-6; 7 bases fit TRBD1. The CDR3 totals 20 residues. CDR1 SNHLY and CDR2 FYNNEI come from the germline V gene. The V segment lost 0 bases and the J segment 1 base; nucleotides outside the gene matches: 12.